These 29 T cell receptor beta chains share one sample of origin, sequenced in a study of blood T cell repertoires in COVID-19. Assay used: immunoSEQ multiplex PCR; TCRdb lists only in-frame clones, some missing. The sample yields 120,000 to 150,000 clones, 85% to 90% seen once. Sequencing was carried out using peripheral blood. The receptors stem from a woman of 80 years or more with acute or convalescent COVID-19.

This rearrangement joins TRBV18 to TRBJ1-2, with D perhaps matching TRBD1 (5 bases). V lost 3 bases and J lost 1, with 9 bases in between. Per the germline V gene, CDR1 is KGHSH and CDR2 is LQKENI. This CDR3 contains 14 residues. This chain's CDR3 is CASSPTDSNYGYTF. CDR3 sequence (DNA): TGTGCCAGCTCACCGACTGACAGTAACTATGGCTACACCTTC.

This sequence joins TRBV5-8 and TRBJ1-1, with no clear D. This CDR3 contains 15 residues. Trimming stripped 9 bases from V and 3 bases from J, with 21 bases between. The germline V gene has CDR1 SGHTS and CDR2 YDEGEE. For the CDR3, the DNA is TGTGCCACCAAATCCCGATCGGTGGCGGACACTGAAGCTTTCTTT. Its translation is CATKSRSVADTEAFF.

CDR3 DNA sequence: TGCAGCGTCACGACAGGGACAGACGAGCAGTACTTC. It encodes CSVTTGTDEQYF. The chain has TRBV29-1 and TRBJ2-7; 7 bases are a match to TRBD1. J was trimmed by 5 bases and V by 6 bases; bases with no gene match: 7. The germline CDR1 and CDR2 sequences are SQVTM and ANQGSEA. CDR3 length: 12 residues.

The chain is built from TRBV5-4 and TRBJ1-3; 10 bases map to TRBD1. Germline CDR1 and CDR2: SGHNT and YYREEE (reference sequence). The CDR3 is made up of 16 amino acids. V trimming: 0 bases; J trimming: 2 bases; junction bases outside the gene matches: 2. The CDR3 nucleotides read TGTGCCAGCAGCTTGGCCGGGACAGGGGCTGGAAACACCATATATTTT. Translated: CASSLAGTGAGNTIYF.

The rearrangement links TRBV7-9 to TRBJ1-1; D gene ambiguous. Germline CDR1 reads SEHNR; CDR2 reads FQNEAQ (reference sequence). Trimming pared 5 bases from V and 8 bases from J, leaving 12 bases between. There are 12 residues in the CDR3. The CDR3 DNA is TGTGCCAGCAGCCCCAGCGGTCTAGAAGCTTTCTTT. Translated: CASSPSGLEAFF.

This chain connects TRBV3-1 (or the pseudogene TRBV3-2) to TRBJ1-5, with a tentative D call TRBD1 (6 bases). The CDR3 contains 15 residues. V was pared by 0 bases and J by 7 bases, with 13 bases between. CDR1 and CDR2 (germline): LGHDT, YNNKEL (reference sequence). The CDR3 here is CASSQDWGLGQPQHF. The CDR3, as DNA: TGTGCCAGCAGCCAAGATTGGGGGCTGGGACAGCCCCAGCATTTT.

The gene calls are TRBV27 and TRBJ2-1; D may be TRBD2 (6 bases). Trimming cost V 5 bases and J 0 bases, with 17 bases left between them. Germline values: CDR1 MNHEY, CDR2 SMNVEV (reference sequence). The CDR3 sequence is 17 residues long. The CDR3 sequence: CASSIALGGISYNEQFF. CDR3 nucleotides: TGTGCCAGCAGTATCGCCCTCGGGGGAATCTCCTACAATGAGCAGTTCTTC.

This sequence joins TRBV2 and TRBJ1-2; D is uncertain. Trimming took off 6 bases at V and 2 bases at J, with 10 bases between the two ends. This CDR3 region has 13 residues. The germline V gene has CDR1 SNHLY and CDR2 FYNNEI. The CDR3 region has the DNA TGTGCCAGCAGGGCAGAATCCAACTATGGCTACACCTTC. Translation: CASRAESNYGYTF.

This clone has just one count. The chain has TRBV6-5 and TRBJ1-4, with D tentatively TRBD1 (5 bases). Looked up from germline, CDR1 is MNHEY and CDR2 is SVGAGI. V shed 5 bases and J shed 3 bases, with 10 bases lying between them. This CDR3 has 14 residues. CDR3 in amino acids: CASSRGISNEKLFF. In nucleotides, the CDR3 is TGTGCCAGCAGTCGGGGGATATCTAATGAAAAACTGTTTTTT.

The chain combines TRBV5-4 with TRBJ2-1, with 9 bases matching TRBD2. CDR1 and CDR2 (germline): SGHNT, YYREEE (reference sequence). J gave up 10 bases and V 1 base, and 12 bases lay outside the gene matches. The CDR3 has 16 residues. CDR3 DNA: TGTGCCAGCAGCTTGAGGGGGCGGGGGGGCCCCTTGGAGCAGTTCTTC. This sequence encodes CASSLRGRGGPLEQFF.

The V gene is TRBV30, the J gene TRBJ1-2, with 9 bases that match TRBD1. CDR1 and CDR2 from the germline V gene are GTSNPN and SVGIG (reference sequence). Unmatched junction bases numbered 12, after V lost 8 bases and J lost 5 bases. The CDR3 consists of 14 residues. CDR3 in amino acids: CAGARTGDLYGYTF. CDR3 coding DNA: TGTGCCGGAGCACGGACAGGGGATTTATATGGCTACACCTTC. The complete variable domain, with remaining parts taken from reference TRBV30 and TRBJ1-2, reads SQTIHQWPATLVQPVGSPLSLECTVEGTSNPNLYWYRQAAGRGLQLLFYSVGIGQISSEVPQNLSASRPQDRQFILSSKKLLLSDSGFYLCAGARTGDLYGYTFGSGTRLTVV.

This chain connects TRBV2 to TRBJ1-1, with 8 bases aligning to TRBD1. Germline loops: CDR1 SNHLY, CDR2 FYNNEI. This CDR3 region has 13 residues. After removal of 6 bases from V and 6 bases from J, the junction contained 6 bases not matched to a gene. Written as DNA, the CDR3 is TGTGCCAGCAGGACGCAGGGGGCTTCTGAAGCTTTCTTT. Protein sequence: CASRTQGASEAFF. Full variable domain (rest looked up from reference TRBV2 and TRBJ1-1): EPEVTQTPSHQVTQMGQEVILRCVPISNHLYFYWYRQILGQKVEFLVSFYNNEISEKSEIFDDQFSVERPDGSNFTLKIRSTKLEDSAMYFCASRTQGASEAFFGQGTRLTVV.

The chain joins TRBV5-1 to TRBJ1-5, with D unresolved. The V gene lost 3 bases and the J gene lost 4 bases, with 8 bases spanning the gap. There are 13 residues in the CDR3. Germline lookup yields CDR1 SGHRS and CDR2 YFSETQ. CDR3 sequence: CASSSEGNQPQHF. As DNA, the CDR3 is TGCGCCAGCAGCTCGGAGGGAAATCAGCCCCAGCATTTT. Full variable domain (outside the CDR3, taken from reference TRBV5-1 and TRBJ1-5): KAGVTQTPRYLIKTRGQQVTLSCSPISGHRSVSWYQQTPGQGLQFLFEYFSETQRNKGNFPGRFSGRQFSNSRSEMNVSTLELGDSALYLCASSSEGNQPQHFGDGTRLSIL.

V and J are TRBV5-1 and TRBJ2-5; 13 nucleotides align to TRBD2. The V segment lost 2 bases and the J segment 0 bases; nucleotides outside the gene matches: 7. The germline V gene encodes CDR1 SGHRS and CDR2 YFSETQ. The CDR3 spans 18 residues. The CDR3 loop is CASSFGLAGELYQETQYF. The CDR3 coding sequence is TGCGCCAGCAGCTTCGGACTAGCGGGGGAGCTGTACCAAGAGACCCAGTACTTC.

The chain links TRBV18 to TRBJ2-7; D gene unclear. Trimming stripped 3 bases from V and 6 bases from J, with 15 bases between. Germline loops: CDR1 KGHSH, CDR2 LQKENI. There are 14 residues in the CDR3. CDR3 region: CASSPNWAAAEQYF. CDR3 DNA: TGTGCCAGCTCACCTAATTGGGCTGCTGCCGAGCAGTACTTC.

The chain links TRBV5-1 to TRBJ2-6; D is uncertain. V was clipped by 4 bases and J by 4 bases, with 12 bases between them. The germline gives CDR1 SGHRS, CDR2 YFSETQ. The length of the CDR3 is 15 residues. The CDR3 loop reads CASSPGPSGANVLTF. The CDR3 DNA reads TGCGCCAGCAGCCCGGGTCCGTCGGGGGCCAACGTCCTGACTTTC.

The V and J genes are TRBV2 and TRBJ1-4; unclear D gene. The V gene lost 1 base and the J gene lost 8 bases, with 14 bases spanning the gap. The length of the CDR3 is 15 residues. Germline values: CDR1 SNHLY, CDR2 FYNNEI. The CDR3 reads CASSEGSMRGEKLFF. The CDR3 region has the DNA TGTGCCAGCAGTGAAGGCTCTATGCGCGGGGAAAAACTGTTTTTT.

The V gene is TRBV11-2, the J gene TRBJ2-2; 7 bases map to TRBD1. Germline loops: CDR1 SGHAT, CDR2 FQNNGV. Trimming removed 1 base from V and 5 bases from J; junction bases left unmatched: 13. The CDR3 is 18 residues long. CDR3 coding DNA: TGTGCCAGCAGCTTAGTACCCCCGGGACAGATACGAACCGGGGAGCTGTTTTTT. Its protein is CASSLVPPGQIRTGELFF.

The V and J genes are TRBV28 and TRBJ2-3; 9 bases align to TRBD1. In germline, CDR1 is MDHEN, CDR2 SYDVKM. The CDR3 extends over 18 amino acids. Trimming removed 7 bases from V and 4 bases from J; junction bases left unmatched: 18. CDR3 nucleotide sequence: TGTGCCAGCACTAATGGGGGGGGACAGGGAGCCCTGGCAGATACGCAGTATTTT. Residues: CASTNGGGQGALADTQYF.

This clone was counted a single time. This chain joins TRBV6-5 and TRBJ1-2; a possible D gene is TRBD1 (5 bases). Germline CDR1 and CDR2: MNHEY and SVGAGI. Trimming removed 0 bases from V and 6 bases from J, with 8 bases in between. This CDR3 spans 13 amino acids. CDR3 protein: CASSYSGLDGYTF. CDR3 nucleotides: TGTGCCAGCAGTTACTCGGGGCTGGATGGCTACACCTTC.

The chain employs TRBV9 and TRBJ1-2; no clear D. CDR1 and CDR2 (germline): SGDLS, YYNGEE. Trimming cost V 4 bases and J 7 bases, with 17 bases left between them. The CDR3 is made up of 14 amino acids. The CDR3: CASSPDLELLGYTF. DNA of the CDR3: TGTGCCAGCAGCCCGGACTTAGAACTCCTTGGCTACACCTTC.

The CDR3, as DNA: TGTGCCAGCTCACCACCGAGTGGGGAGAGGAACGAGCAGTACTTC. Its protein is CASSPPSGERNEQYF. This sequence joins TRBV18 and TRBJ2-7, with a weak D call TRBD2 (5 bases). V lost 0 bases, J lost 5 bases, and 14 bases lay in between. Germline CDR1 KGHSH, CDR2 LQKENI. This CDR3 comprises 15 residues.

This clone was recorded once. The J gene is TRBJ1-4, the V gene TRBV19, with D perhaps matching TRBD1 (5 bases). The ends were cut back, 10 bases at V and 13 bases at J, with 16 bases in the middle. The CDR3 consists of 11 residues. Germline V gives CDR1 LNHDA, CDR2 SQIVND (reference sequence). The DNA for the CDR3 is TGTGCCACTGGGGGGGAGGTTTCACTGTTTTTT. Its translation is CATGGEVSLFF.

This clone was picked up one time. CDR3 in amino acids: CASSLGRGRKLFF. CDR3 coding DNA: TGTGCCAGCAGCTTGGGCAGGGGGCGAAAACTGTTTTTT. This chain uses TRBV7-2 with TRBJ1-4; 8 bases are a match to TRBD1. Trimming took 3 bases from V and 10 from J; bases not matched to a gene: 4. The CDR3 totals 13 residues. Germline V gene sequence: CDR1 SGHTA, CDR2 FQGNSA.

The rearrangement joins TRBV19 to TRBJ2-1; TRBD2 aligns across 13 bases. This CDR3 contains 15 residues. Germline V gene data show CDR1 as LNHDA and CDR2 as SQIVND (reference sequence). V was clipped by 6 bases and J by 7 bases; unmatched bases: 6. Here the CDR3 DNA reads TGTGCCAGTAGCAAACTAGCGGGGGGGCTTAATGAGCAGTTCTTC. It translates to CASSKLAGGLNEQFF. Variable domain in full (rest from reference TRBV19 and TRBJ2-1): DGGITQSPKYLFRKEGQNVTLSCEQNLNHDAMYWYRQDPGQGLRLIYYSQIVNDFQKGDIAEGYSVSREKKESFPLTVTSAQKNPTAFYLCASSKLAGGLNEQFFGPGTRLTVL.

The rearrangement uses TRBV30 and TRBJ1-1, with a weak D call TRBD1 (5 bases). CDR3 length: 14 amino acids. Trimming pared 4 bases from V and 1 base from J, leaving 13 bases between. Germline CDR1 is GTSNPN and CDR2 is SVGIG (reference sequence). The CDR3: CAWNFRVSNTEAFF. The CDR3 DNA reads TGTGCCTGGAACTTCAGGGTGTCGAACACTGAAGCTTTCTTT. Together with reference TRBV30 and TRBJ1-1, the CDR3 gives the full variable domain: SQTIHQWPATLVQPVGSPLSLECTVEGTSNPNLYWYRQAAGRGLQLLFYSVGIGQISSEVPQNLSASRPQDRQFILSSKKLLLSDSGFYLCAWNFRVSNTEAFFGQGTRLTVV.

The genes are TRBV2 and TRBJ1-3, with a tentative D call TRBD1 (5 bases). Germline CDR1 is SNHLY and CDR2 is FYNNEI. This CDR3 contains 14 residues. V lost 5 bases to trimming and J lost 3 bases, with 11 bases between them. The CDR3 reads CASSPDILGNTIYF. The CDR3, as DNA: TGTGCCAGCAGTCCGGACATACTTGGAAACACCATATATTTT.

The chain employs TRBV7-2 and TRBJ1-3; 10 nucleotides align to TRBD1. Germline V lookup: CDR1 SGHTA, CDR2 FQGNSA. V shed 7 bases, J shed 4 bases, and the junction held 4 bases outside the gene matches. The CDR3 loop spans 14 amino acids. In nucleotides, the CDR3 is TGTGCCAGCACCGGGACAGGGGTCGGAAACACCATATATTTT. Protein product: CASTGTGVGNTIYF.

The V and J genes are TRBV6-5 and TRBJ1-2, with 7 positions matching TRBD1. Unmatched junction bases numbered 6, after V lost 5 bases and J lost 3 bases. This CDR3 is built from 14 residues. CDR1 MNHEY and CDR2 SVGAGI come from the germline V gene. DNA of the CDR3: TGTGCCAGCAGTCCCCGGGACAGCTACTATGGCTACACCTTC. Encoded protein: CASSPRDSYYGYTF.